This entry is about one T cell receptor (beta chain). No cognate antigen has been identified for it. Per-base qualities were not stored, and no clone one base away is much larger. The data stem from a study of T cell changes during pregnancy in multiple sclerosis (dated by TCRdb to between 2018 and 2021). In terms of the full investigation: The study looked at changes in the T cell repertoire across pregnancy in women with multiple sclerosis.

The germline V end is reduced by 6 bases and the J end by 4 bases; junction bases left unmatched: 7. From cysteine to phenylalanine, the CDR3 is 14 amino acids long. Only CDR3 DNA is held: 42 bases, read in frame from base 1. Sequences MNHEY (CDR1) and SMNVEV (CDR2) are obtained from the germline V gene (reference sequence). Libraries were made using the immunoSEQ multiplex PCR assay. TCRdb obtained this table from immuneACCESS and retained in-frame rearrangements with V and J assigned. These tables miss some clones; where compared with another copy, unresolved V genes account for less than half of the shortfall, and the remainder is unexplained. Across this sample there are under 90,000 clones, with 94% seen only once. Of the sample, around 0.91% is held by the ten largest clones.

This clonotype was sampled from a female donor in good health, enrolled as a control in a pregnancy study. The receptor chain draws on TRBV27 and TRBJ2-5; 8 central nucleotides agree with TRBD1. The specimen was peripheral blood, collected in the second trimester of pregnancy. The bases read TGTGCCAGCAGCCCCGGACAGGGTGGAGAGACCCAGTACTTC. This yields the protein CASSPGQGGETQYF.